The T cell receptor beta chain described here comes from a study of OX40 agonist ivuxolimab in advanced cancers. Study-level information: The study gave patients intravenous ivuxolimab at 0.01 to 10 mg/kg every 2 weeks. Prior anti-PD-1, anti-PD-L1 or anti-CTLA-4 therapy did not bar entry, and more than 35% had some.

Measured with immunoSEQ multiplex PCR; TCRdb has only the in-frame clones, and not every one. The sample yields about 46,000 clones, roughly 80% seen once. Trimming took off 6 bases at V and 5 bases at J, with 16 bases between the two ends. The germline V gene has CDR1 MNHEY and CDR2 SMNVEV (reference sequence). The length of the CDR3 is 14 residues. This receptor was identified in an adult with an advanced solid tumor such as melanoma, head and neck, liver or kidney cancer. The genes are TRBV27 and TRBJ1-1; the D gene is possibly TRBD1 (6 bases). The sequenced sample was CD4+ or CD8+ T cells sorted from blood, obtained in a trial of the OX40 agonist ivuxolimab. The CDR3 loop is CASSPIQGFTEAFF. DNA of the CDR3: TGTGCCAGCAGCCCCATACAGGGCTTTACTGAAGCTTTCTTT.